This T cell receptor beta chain was recorded in a study of immune characterization of retroperitoneal liposarcoma. This clonotype has a count of ten or more. TCRdb ran MiXCR on the PCR reads and lists one entry per CDR3 protein. The sample gives 5,500 to 8,000 distinct CDR3 sequences, about 30% of which show up once; around 30% is in the top ten. The CDR3 is 13 residues long. Germline-derived CDR1 and CDR2 are SGHVS and FNYEAQ. V gave up 4 bases and J gave up 5 bases, with 11 bases separating them. Source material: tumor tissue. The TCR sequence derives from a female donor with retroperitoneal liposarcoma. The chain has TRBV7-6 and TRBJ2-5, with D hard to call. The CDR3 region is CASSSNLGETQYF. DNA of the CDR3: TGTGCCAGCAGCTCAAACCTAGGGGAGACCCAGTACTTC.